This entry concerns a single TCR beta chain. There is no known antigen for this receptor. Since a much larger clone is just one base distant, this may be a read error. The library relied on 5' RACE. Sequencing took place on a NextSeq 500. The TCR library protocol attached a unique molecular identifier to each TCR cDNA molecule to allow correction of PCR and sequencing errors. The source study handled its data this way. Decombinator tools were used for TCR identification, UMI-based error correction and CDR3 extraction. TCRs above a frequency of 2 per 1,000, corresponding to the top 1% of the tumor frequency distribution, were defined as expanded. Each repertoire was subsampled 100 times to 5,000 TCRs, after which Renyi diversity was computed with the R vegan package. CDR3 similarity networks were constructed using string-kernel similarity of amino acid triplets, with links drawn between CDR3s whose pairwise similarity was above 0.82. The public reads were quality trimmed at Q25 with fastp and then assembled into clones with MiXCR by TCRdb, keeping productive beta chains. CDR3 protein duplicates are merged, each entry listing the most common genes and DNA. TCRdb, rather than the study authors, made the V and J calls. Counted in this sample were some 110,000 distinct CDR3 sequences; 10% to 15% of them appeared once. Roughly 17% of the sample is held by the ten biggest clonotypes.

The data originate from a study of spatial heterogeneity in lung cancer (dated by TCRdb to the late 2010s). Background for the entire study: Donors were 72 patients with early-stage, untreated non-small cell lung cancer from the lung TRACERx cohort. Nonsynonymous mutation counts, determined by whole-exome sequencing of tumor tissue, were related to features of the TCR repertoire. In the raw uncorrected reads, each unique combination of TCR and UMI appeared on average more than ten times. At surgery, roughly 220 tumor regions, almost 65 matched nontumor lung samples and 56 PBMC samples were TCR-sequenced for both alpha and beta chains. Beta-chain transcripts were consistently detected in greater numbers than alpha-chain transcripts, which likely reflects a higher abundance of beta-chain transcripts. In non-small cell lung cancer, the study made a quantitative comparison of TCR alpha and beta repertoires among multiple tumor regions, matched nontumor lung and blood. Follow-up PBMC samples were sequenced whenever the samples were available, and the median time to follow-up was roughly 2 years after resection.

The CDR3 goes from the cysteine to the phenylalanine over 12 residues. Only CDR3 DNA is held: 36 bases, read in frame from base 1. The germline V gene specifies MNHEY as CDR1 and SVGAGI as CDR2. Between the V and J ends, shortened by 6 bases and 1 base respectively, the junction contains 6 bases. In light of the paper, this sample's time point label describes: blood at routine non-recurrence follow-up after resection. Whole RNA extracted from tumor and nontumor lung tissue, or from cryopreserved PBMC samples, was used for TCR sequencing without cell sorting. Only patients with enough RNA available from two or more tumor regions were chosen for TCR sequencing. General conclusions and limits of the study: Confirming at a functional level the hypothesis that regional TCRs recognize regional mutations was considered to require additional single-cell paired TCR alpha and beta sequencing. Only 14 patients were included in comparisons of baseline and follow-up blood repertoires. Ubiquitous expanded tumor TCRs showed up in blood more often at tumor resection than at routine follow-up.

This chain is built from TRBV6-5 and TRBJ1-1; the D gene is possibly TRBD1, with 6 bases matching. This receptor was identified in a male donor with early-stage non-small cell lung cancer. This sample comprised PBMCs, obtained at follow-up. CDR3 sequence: CASRDRNTEAFF. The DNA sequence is TGTGCCAGCAGGGACAGGAACACTGAAGCTTTCTTT.